This T cell receptor beta chain was documented in a study of CD8 T cells in Susac syndrome. Study conclusions and caveats: Individuals included in the TCR sequencing and HLA analysis were acknowledged by the study to be relatively few in number.

Sequencing of TCR beta, carried out with a high-throughput approach, was applied to CD8+ and CD4+ T cells from the blood. TEMRA cells were FACS-enriched, while CD8+ and CD4+ T cells were negatively isolated. This CDR3 is built from 18 residues. CDR1 MGHDK and CDR2 SYGVNS come from the germline V gene. With V trimmed by 6 bases and J by 4 bases, 14 bases remained unmatched. It was with random hexamers that roughly 0.5 to 1 ug RNA was reverse transcribed. Coverage of TCR beta CDR3 amplification by immunoSEQ multiplex PCR extended to 54 Vbeta and 13 Jbeta. TCRdb re-analysed the immunoSEQ multiplex PCR reads in MiXCR, keeping a single row per CDR3 protein. The sample lists 110,000 or so distinct CDR3 sequences, 85% to 95% occurring once. Concerning this clonotype: Its antigen is undetermined.

The receptor was derived from a human donor in good health. The source material was CD4+ T cells from PBMCs. This chain joins TRBV25-1 and TRBJ2-5; 13 positions match TRBD2. The CDR3 loop is CASRPYPGLAGIGETQYF. The CDR3 DNA follows: TGTGCCAGCAGACCATACCCGGGACTAGCGGGAATAGGAGAGACCCAGTACTTC. Variable domain in full (rest from reference TRBV25-1 and TRBJ2-5): EADIYQTPRYLVIGTGKKITLECSQTMGHDKMYWYQQDPGMELHLIHYSYGVNSTEKGDLSSESTVSRIRTEHFPLTLESARPSHTSQYLCASRPYPGLAGIGETQYFGPGTRLLVL.